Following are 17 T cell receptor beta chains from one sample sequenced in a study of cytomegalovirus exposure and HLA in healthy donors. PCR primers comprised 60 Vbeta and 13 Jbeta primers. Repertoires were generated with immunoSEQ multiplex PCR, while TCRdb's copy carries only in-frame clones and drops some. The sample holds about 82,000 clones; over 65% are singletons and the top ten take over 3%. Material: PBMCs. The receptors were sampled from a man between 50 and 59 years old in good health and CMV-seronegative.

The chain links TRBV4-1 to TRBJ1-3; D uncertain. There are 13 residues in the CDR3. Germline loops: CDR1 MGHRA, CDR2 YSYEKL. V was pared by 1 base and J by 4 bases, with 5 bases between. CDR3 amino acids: CASSQGAGNTIYF. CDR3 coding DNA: TGCGCCAGCAGCCAAGGGGCGGGAAACACCATATATTTT.

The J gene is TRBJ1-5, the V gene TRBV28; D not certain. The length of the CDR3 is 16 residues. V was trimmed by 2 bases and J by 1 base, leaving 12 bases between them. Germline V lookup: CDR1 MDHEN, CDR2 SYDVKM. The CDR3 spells CASSLRVVVSNQPQHF. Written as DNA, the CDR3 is TGTGCCAGCAGTTTACGGGTGGTAGTGAGCAATCAGCCCCAGCATTTT. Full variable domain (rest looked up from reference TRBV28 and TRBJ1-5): DVKVTQSSRYLVKRTGEKVFLECVQDMDHENMFWYRQDPGLGLRLIYFSYDVKMKEKGDIPEGYSVSREKKERFSLILESASTNQTSMYLCASSLRVVVSNQPQHFGDGTRLSIL.

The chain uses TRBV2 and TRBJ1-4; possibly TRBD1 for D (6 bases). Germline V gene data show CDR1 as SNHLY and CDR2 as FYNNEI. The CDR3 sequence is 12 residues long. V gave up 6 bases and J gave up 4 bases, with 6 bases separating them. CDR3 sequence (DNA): TGTGCCAGCAGACAGGGTAATGAAAAACTGTTTTTT. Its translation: CASRQGNEKLFF.

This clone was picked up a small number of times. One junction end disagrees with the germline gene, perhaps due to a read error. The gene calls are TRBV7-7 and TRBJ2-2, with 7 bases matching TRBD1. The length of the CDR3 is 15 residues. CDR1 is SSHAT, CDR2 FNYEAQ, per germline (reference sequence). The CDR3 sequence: CASSPTGAPTGELFF. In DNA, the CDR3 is TGTGCTAGCAGCCCCACAGGGGCCCCCACCGGGGAGCTGTTTTTT. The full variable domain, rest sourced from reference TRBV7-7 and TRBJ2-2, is GAGVSQSPRYKVTKRGQDVTLRCDPISSHATLYWYQQALGQGPEFLTYFNYEAQPDKSGLPSDRFSAERPEGSISTLTIQRTEQRDSAMYRCASSPTGAPTGELFFGEGSRLTVL.

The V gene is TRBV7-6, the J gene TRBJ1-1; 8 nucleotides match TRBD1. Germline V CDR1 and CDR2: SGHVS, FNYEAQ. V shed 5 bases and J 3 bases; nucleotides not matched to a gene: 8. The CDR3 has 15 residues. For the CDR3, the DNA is TGTGCCAGCAGCCAGCAGGGGGCTTCCCACACTGAAGCTTTCTTT. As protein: CASSQQGASHTEAFF.

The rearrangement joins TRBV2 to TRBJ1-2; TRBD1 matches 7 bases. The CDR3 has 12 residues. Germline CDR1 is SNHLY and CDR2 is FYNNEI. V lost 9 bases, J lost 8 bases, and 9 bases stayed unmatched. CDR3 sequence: CARTQGRQGYTF. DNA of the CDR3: TGTGCCAGGACACAGGGGCGGCAGGGCTACACCTTC.

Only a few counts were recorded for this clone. Here the CDR3 reads CASKYGDQSLEKLFF. The CDR3 DNA reads as TGTGCCAGCAAATACGGAGACCAAAGCCTTGAAAAACTGTTTTTT. The chain couples TRBV2 to TRBJ1-4; D ambiguous. This CDR3 is 15 amino acids long. From germline, CDR1 is SNHLY and CDR2 FYNNEI. V was shortened by 7 bases and J by 7 bases, with 19 bases between the two germline ends.

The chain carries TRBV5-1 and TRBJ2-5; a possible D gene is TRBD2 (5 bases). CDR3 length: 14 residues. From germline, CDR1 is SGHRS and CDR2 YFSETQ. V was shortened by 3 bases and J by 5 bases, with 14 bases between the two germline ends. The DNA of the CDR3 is TGCGCCAGCAGCTGGGTCGAAGGCGGGGAGACCCAGTACTTC. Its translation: CASSWVEGGETQYF.

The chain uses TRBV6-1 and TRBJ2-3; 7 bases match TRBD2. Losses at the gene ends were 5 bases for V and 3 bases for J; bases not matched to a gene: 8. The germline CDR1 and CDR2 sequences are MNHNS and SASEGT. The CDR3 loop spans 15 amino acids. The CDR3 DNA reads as TGTGCCAGCAGTCTCGTCGGGGGGATTACAGATACGCAGTATTTT. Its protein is CASSLVGGITDTQYF.

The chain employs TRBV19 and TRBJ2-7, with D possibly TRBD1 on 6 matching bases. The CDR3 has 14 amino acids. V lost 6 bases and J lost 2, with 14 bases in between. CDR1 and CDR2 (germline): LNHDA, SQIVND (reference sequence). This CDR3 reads CASSRTGRAYEQYF. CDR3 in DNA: TGTGCCAGTAGCCGAACAGGGAGAGCCTACGAGCAGTACTTC.

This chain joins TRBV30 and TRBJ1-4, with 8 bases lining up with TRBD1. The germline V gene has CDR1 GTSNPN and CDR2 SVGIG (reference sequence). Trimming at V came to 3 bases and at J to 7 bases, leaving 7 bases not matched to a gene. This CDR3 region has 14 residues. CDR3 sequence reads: CAWRERDRSEKLFF. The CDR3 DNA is TGTGCCTGGAGGGAAAGGGACAGGAGTGAAAAACTGTTTTTT. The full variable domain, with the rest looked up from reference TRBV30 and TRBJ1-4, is SQTIHQWPATLVQPVGSPLSLECTVEGTSNPNLYWYRQAAGRGLQLLFYSVGIGQISSEVPQNLSASRPQDRQFILSSKKLLLSDSGFYLCAWRERDRSEKLFFGSGTQLSVL.

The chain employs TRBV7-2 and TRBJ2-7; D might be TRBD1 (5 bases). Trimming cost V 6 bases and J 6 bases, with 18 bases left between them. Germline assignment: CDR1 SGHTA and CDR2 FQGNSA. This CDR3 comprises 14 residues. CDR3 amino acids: CASSHSGSLREQYF. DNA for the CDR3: TGTGCCAGCAGTCACTCAGGGTCCCTTCGCGAGCAGTACTTC.

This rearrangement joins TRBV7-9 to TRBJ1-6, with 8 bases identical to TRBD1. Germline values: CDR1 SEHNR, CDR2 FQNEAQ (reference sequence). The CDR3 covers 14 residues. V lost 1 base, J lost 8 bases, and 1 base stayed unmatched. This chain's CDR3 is CASSLGTGHSPLHF. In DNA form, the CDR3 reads TGTGCCAGCAGCTTAGGGACAGGGCATTCACCCCTCCACTTT.

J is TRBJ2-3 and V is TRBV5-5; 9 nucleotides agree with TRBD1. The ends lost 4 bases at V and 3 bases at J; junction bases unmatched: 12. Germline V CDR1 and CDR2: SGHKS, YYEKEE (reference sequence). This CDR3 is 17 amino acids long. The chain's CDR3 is CASSLSAGQGTTDTQYF. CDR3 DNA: TGTGCCAGCAGCCTATCGGCGGGACAGGGCACTACAGATACGCAGTATTTT. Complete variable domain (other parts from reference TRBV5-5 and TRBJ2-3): DAGVTQSPTHLIKTRGQQVTLRCSPISGHKSVSWYQQVLGQGPQFIFQYYEKEERGRGNFPDRFSARQFPNYSSELNVNALLLGDSALYLCASSLSAGQGTTDTQYFGPGTRLTVL.

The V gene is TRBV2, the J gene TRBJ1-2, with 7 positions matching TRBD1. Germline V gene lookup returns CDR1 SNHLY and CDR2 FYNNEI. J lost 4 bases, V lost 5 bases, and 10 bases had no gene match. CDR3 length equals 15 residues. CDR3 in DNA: TGTGCCAGCAGTCAAGACAGGGCCTCTGGCTATGGCTACACCTTC. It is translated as CASSQDRASGYGYTF.

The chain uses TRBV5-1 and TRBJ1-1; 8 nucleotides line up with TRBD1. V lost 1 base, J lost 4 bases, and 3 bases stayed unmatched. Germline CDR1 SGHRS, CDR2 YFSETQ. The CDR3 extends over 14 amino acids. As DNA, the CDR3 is TGCGCCAGCAGCTTGCAGGGGGCGAGCACTGAAGCTTTCTTT. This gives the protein CASSLQGASTEAFF.

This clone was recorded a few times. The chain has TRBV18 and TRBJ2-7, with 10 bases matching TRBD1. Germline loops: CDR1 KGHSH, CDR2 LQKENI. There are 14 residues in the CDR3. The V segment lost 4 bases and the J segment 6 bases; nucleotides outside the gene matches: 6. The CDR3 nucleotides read TGTGCCAGCTCACAGGGACAGGGGTTTCTCGAGCAGTACTTC. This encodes CASSQGQGFLEQYF. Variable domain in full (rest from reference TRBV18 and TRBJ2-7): NAGVMQNPRHLVRRRGQEARLRCSPMKGHSHVYWYRQLPEEGLKFMVYLQKENIIDESGMPKERFSAEFPKEGPSILRIQQVVRGDSAAYFCASSQGQGFLEQYFGPGTRLTVT.